This T cell receptor beta chain was sequenced during a study of T cells in tuberculosis. About the study: This South African cohort compared adolescents with or without latent tuberculosis against adults with active tuberculosis. The study's findings and limits: GEM motif frequencies gave 55% to 75% accuracy; the GMM repertoire gave roughly 85%. GMM-specific TCRs were nearer to active tuberculosis alpha repertoires, suggesting expansion. Active tuberculosis cases were adults; controls were adolescents.

Some clones are missing from TCRdb's copy, which holds only in-frame ones; the method was immunoSEQ multiplex PCR. The sample shows about 35,000 clones, 93% of them seen only once. The V segment lost 1 base and the J segment 6 bases; nucleotides outside the gene matches: 5. CDR3 length equals 14 residues. From germline, CDR1 is SGHRS and CDR2 YFSETQ. Details on this clone: What it recognizes is unknown.

Sequencing was done on a sample of PBMCs. The clonotype was recovered from a donor aged 10-35 years with latent tuberculosis or without tuberculosis infection. The rearrangement uses TRBV5-1 and TRBJ1-1; 8 bases are shared with TRBD1. For the CDR3, the DNA is TGCGCCAGCAGCTTGCTAGACAGGGGCTCTGAAGCTTTCTTT. This gives the protein CASSLLDRGSEAFF.